These T cell receptor beta chains were read from a single sample in a study of T-cell reconstitution after alpha-beta-depleted transplantation in children. TCRdb ran MiXCR on the PCR reads and lists one entry per CDR3 protein. Altogether 780,000 or so distinct CDR3 sequences are present, 15% to 20% being singletons, with the ten largest covering about 5%. Specimen: PBMCs, mostly from graft donor cells, collected 360 days after TCRalphabeta/CD19-depleted stem cell transplant. The receptors were sampled from a male patient younger than 18 who had a stem cell transplant for acute lymphoblastic leukemia, so the T cells may come from the graft donor. Both conserved end residues are part of each CDR3. D genes are given only for firm matches. A clone size is listed for some rows: how often the clone was seen (once, few, many), or a class if it is expanded.

CDR3 protein: CASSRMTGKETQYF
CDR3 DNA: TGTGCCAGCAGCCGTATGACAGGGAAAGAGACCCAGTACTTC
D gene: TRBD1
V gene: TRBV7-7
CDR3 length: 14
J gene: TRBJ2-5
clone size: -

CDR3 protein: CASWGYYSNQPQHF
CDR3 DNA: TGTGCCAGCTGGGGCTATTATAGCAATCAGCCCCAGCATTTT
D gene: -
V gene: TRBV6-1
CDR3 length: 14
J gene: TRBJ1-5
clone size: -

CDR3 protein: CSAEDSGRRHTQYF
CDR3 DNA: TGCAGTGCTGAAGATAGCGGGAGACGCCATACGCAGTATTTT
D gene: TRBD2
V gene: TRBV20-1
CDR3 length: 14
J gene: TRBJ2-3
clone size: few

CDR3 protein: CASSQQAGVAYNEQFF
CDR3 DNA: TGTGCCAGCAGCCAACAAGCGGGAGTCGCCTACAATGAGCAGTTCTTC
D gene: TRBD2
V gene: TRBV3-1
CDR3 length: 16
J gene: TRBJ2-1
clone size: -

CDR3 protein: CSAEGGLETQYF
CDR3 DNA: TGCAGCGCCGAGGGGGGGCTCGAGACCCAGTACTTC
D gene: -
V gene: TRBV29-1
CDR3 length: 12
J gene: TRBJ2-5
clone size: many

CDR3 protein: CASSLWTSGATDTQYF
CDR3 DNA: TGTGCCAGCAGCCTCTGGACTAGCGGGGCGACAGATACGCAGTATTTT
D gene: TRBD2
V gene: TRBV7-3
CDR3 length: 16
J gene: TRBJ2-3
clone size: -

CDR3 protein: CASSQGSNEQFF
CDR3 DNA: TGCGCCAGCAGCCAGGGGTCCAATGAGCAGTTCTTC
D gene: -
V gene: TRBV4-1
CDR3 length: 12
J gene: TRBJ2-1
clone size: -

CDR3 protein: CSVEGGRGLREDEQYF
CDR3 DNA: TGCAGCGTTGAAGGAGGCAGGGGCCTCCGGGAGGACGAGCAGTACTTC
D gene: -
V gene: TRBV29-1
CDR3 length: 16
J gene: TRBJ2-7
clone size: many

CDR3 protein: CASSVGTDYEQYF
CDR3 DNA: TGTGCCAGCAGCGTAGGGACAGACTACGAGCAGTACTTC
D gene: TRBD1
V gene: TRBV6-1
CDR3 length: 13
J gene: TRBJ2-7
clone size: few

CDR3 protein: CASSAARLSNEQFF
CDR3 DNA: TGCGCCAGCAGCGCCGCCAGGCTCTCCAATGAGCAGTTCTTC
D gene: -
V gene: TRBV5-1
CDR3 length: 14
J gene: TRBJ2-1
clone size: -

CDR3 protein: CSAGVVASGEGETQYF
CDR3 DNA: TGCAGTGCTGGGGTGGTGGCTAGCGGAGAGGGGGAGACCCAGTACTTC
D gene: TRBD2
V gene: TRBV20-1
CDR3 length: 16
J gene: TRBJ2-5
clone size: few

CDR3 protein: CASGLAQGYEQYF
CDR3 DNA: TGTGCTAGTGGTTTGGCCCAGGGTTACGAGCAGTACTTC
D gene: -
V gene: TRBV12-5
CDR3 length: 13
J gene: TRBJ2-7
clone size: -

CDR3 protein: CASSPRLGSGTEAFF
CDR3 DNA: TGTGCCAGCAGCCCCCGGCTGGGAAGTGGAACTGAAGCTTTCTTT
D gene: -
V gene: TRBV7-8
CDR3 length: 15
J gene: TRBJ1-1
clone size: -

CDR3 protein: CASSLSIGMRNTEAFF
CDR3 DNA: TGTGCCAGCAGTTTATCCATCGGAATGAGGAACACTGAAGCTTTCTTT
D gene: -
V gene: TRBV27
CDR3 length: 16
J gene: TRBJ1-1
clone size: -

CDR3 protein: CASSTRTMTSGNREQFF
CDR3 DNA: TGTGCCAGCAGCACCCGAACAATGACTAGCGGGAATAGGGAGCAGTTCTTC
D gene: TRBD2
V gene: TRBV7-8
CDR3 length: 17
J gene: TRBJ2-1
clone size: few

CDR3 protein: CATARNPGQGYNEQFF
CDR3 DNA: TGTGCCACCGCGCGTAATCCGGGACAGGGTTACAATGAGCAGTTCTTC
D gene: TRBD1
V gene: TRBV24-1
CDR3 length: 16
J gene: TRBJ2-1
clone size: few

CDR3 protein: CASSPAGSYEQYF
CDR3 DNA: TGTGCCAGCAGCCCCGCGGGGTCCTACGAGCAGTACTTC
D gene: -
V gene: TRBV14
CDR3 length: 13
J gene: TRBJ2-7
clone size: many

CDR3 protein: CASSFSDSNEQFF
CDR3 DNA: TGTGCCAGCAGCTTTTCAGATTCCAATGAGCAGTTCTTC
D gene: -
V gene: TRBV7-9
CDR3 length: 13
J gene: TRBJ2-1
clone size: -

CDR3 protein: CASSLWTGANQPQHF
CDR3 DNA: TGTGCCAGCAGCTTATGGACAGGGGCGAATCAGCCCCAGCATTTT
D gene: TRBD1
V gene: TRBV7-9
CDR3 length: 15
J gene: TRBJ1-5
clone size: -

CDR3 protein: CASSSESFGLAGEMYEQYF
CDR3 DNA: TGTGCCAGCAGCTCGGAATCTTTTGGACTAGCGGGAGAAATGTACGAGCAGTACTTC
D gene: TRBD2
V gene: TRBV11-1
CDR3 length: 19
J gene: TRBJ2-7
clone size: -

CDR3 protein: CASSPIPQGDGYTF
CDR3 DNA: TGCGCCAGCAGCCCGATCCCACAGGGGGATGGCTACACCTTC
D gene: TRBD1
V gene: TRBV4-1
CDR3 length: 14
J gene: TRBJ1-2
clone size: -

CDR3 protein: CSAGDRGHSYEQYF
CDR3 DNA: TGCAGTGCTGGGGACAGGGGGCATTCCTACGAGCAGTACTTC
D gene: TRBD1
V gene: TRBV20-1
CDR3 length: 14
J gene: TRBJ2-7
clone size: few

CDR3 protein: CASSLEVPNTEAFF
CDR3 DNA: TGCGCCAGCAGCTTGGAGGTCCCCAACACTGAAGCTTTCTTT
D gene: -
V gene: TRBV5-1
CDR3 length: 14
J gene: TRBJ1-1
clone size: few

CDR3 protein: CASSFSRGMEKLFF
CDR3 DNA: TGTGCCAGCAGCTTTTCCAGGGGAATGGAAAAACTGTTTTTT
D gene: -
V gene: TRBV7-9
CDR3 length: 14
J gene: TRBJ1-4
clone size: -

CDR3 protein: CASSLRGRTQYF
CDR3 DNA: TGTGCCAGCAGCTTAAGGGGACGGACCCAGTACTTC
D gene: -
V gene: TRBV11-1
CDR3 length: 12
J gene: TRBJ2-5
clone size: -

CDR3 protein: CASSLTPPGIYEQYF
CDR3 DNA: TGTGCCAGCAGTTTAACCCCGCCGGGGATTTACGAGCAGTACTTC
D gene: -
V gene: TRBV12-3/TRBV12-4
CDR3 length: 15
J gene: TRBJ2-7
clone size: few

CDR3 protein: CASSLKLPYWEQYF
CDR3 DNA: TGTGCCAGCTCACTCAAACTACCCTACTGGGAGCAGTACTTC
D gene: -
V gene: TRBV18
CDR3 length: 14
J gene: TRBJ2-7
clone size: -

CDR3 protein: CSASRPRGEQYF
CDR3 DNA: TGCAGTGCTTCCCGTCCGCGTGGGGAGCAGTACTTC
D gene: -
V gene: TRBV20-1
CDR3 length: 12
J gene: TRBJ2-7
clone size: -

CDR3 protein: CASTYGQSSGNTIYF
CDR3 DNA: TGTGCCAGCACCTACGGACAGAGCTCTGGAAACACCATATATTTT
D gene: -
V gene: TRBV7-2
CDR3 length: 15
J gene: TRBJ1-3
clone size: few

CDR3 protein: CATSDPLGGSGHSTGELFF
CDR3 DNA: TGTGCCACCAGTGATCCCCTGGGAGGAAGCGGCCATTCCACCGGGGAGCTGTTTTTT
D gene: -
V gene: TRBV24-1
CDR3 length: 19
J gene: TRBJ2-2
clone size: many

CDR3 protein: CASSYRDSFYEQYF
CDR3 DNA: TGTGCCAGCAGTTACAGGGACAGTTTCTACGAGCAGTACTTC
D gene: TRBD1
V gene: TRBV6-5
CDR3 length: 14
J gene: TRBJ2-7
clone size: many

CDR3 protein: CASSSEFYGYTF
CDR3 DNA: TGTGCCAGCAGCTCAGAGTTCTATGGCTACACCTTC
D gene: -
V gene: TRBV28
CDR3 length: 12
J gene: TRBJ1-2
clone size: -

CDR3 protein: CASSPPLRISTDTQYF
CDR3 DNA: TGTGCCAGCAGCCCCCCCCTGAGGATCAGCACAGATACGCAGTATTTT
D gene: -
V gene: TRBV9
CDR3 length: 16
J gene: TRBJ2-3
clone size: many

CDR3 protein: CSAKPDTYEQYF
CDR3 DNA: TGCAGTGCTAAACCGGACACCTACGAGCAGTACTTC
D gene: -
V gene: TRBV20-1
CDR3 length: 12
J gene: TRBJ2-7
clone size: -

CDR3 protein: CASSRRLGGRNEQFF
CDR3 DNA: TGTGCCAGCAGCCGAAGACTAGGGGGTAGGAATGAGCAGTTCTTC
D gene: -
V gene: TRBV5-4
CDR3 length: 15
J gene: TRBJ2-1
clone size: -

CDR3 protein: CASSLALNRAQETQYF
CDR3 DNA: TGTGCCAGCAGCTTAGCGCTAAACCGGGCCCAAGAGACCCAGTACTTC
D gene: -
V gene: TRBV7-9
CDR3 length: 16
J gene: TRBJ2-5
clone size: -

CDR3 protein: CASSLVPDLTDTQYF
CDR3 DNA: TGTGCCAGCAGCTTAGTACCCGACCTCACAGATACGCAGTATTTT
D gene: -
V gene: TRBV11-2
CDR3 length: 15
J gene: TRBJ2-3
clone size: few

CDR3 protein: CASSAGFPEAFF
CDR3 DNA: TGTGCCAGCAGTGCAGGGTTCCCTGAAGCTTTCTTT
D gene: -
V gene: TRBV12-3/TRBV12-4
CDR3 length: 12
J gene: TRBJ1-1
clone size: few

CDR3 protein: CASSFDGRSSYEQYF
CDR3 DNA: TGTGCCAGCAGTTTTGACGGTAGGAGCTCCTACGAGCAGTACTTC
D gene: -
V gene: TRBV12-3/TRBV12-4
CDR3 length: 15
J gene: TRBJ2-7
clone size: few

CDR3 protein: CAIADGTYEQYF
CDR3 DNA: TGTGCCATCGCAGACGGGACCTACGAGCAGTACTTC
D gene: -
V gene: TRBV10-3
CDR3 length: 12
J gene: TRBJ2-7
clone size: -

CDR3 protein: CATSEPMCETQYF
CDR3 DNA: TGTGCCACCAGCGAACCTATGTGCGAGACCCAGTACTTC
D gene: -
V gene: TRBV21-1
CDR3 length: 13
J gene: TRBJ2-5
clone size: -

CDR3 protein: CASSGGLSDYGYTF
CDR3 DNA: TGTGCCAGCAGCGGGGGACTCAGCGACTATGGCTACACCTTC
D gene: -
V gene: TRBV12-3/TRBV12-4
CDR3 length: 14
J gene: TRBJ1-2
clone size: -

CDR3 protein: CASSFVPDPRPNTIYF
CDR3 DNA: TGTGCCAGCAGCTTTGTACCGGACCCGAGACCAAACACCATATATTTT
D gene: -
V gene: TRBV7-2
CDR3 length: 16
J gene: TRBJ1-3
clone size: -

CDR3 protein: CSARTGTLIGQYF
CDR3 DNA: TGCAGTGCTCGGACAGGGACCTTGATCGGGCAGTACTTC
D gene: TRBD1
V gene: TRBV20-1
CDR3 length: 13
J gene: TRBJ2-7
clone size: -

CDR3 protein: CAWSGGPRTGANTEAFF
CDR3 DNA: TGTGCCTGGAGTGGGGGACCCCGGACAGGGGCAAACACTGAAGCTTTCTTT
D gene: TRBD1
V gene: TRBV30
CDR3 length: 17
J gene: TRBJ1-1
clone size: once

CDR3 protein: CASSPGLWETQYF
CDR3 DNA: TGTGCCAGCAGCCCAGGGTTATGGGAGACCCAGTACTTC
D gene: -
V gene: TRBV12-3/TRBV12-4
CDR3 length: 13
J gene: TRBJ2-5
clone size: many

CDR3 protein: CASNRVTNTGELFF
CDR3 DNA: TGTGCCAGCAACAGGGTGACGAACACCGGGGAGCTGTTTTTT
D gene: -
V gene: TRBV7-6
CDR3 length: 14
J gene: TRBJ2-2
clone size: -

CDR3 protein: CASSSQGHTEAFF
CDR3 DNA: TGCGCCAGCAGCTCGCAGGGACACACTGAAGCTTTCTTT
D gene: -
V gene: TRBV5-1
CDR3 length: 13
J gene: TRBJ1-1
clone size: -

CDR3 protein: CASSPRAGTTMNTEAFF
CDR3 DNA: TGTGCCAGCAGCCCTAGAGCCGGGACAACGATGAACACTGAAGCTTTCTTT
D gene: -
V gene: TRBV3-1
CDR3 length: 17
J gene: TRBJ1-1
clone size: -

CDR3 protein: CSARGGDYRNYGYTF
CDR3 DNA: TGCAGTGCTAGAGGGGGCGATTACAGGAACTATGGCTACACCTTC
D gene: -
V gene: TRBV20-1
CDR3 length: 15
J gene: TRBJ1-2
clone size: -

CDR3 protein: CSVRPPGYGEQYF
CDR3 DNA: TGCAGCGTTCGACCCCCGGGTTATGGTGAGCAGTACTTC
D gene: -
V gene: TRBV29-1
CDR3 length: 13
J gene: TRBJ2-7
clone size: few

CDR3 protein: CSVETAGALNTGELFF
CDR3 DNA: TGCAGCGTTGAAACTGCGGGAGCCCTGAACACCGGGGAGCTGTTTTTT
D gene: TRBD2
V gene: TRBV29-1
CDR3 length: 16
J gene: TRBJ2-2
clone size: few

CDR3 protein: CASSLFGSPKTQYF
CDR3 DNA: TGTGCCAGCAGTTTATTTGGCAGCCCAAAGACCCAGTACTTC
D gene: -
V gene: TRBV12-3/TRBV12-4
CDR3 length: 14
J gene: TRBJ2-5
clone size: -

CDR3 protein: CSVLRPTYPYEQYF
CDR3 DNA: TGCAGCGTACTCCGACCGACTTACCCCTACGAGCAGTACTTC
D gene: -
V gene: TRBV29-1
CDR3 length: 14
J gene: TRBJ2-7
clone size: few

CDR3 protein: CASSQVGGTSYEQYF
CDR3 DNA: TGCGCCAGCAGCCAAGTCGGGGGGACTTCCTACGAGCAGTACTTC
D gene: TRBD2
V gene: TRBV4-1
CDR3 length: 15
J gene: TRBJ2-7
clone size: few